These T cell receptor beta chains were read from a single sample in a study of T cell responses to AZD1222 COVID-19 vaccine. TCRdb's copy holds only in-frame clones and misses some; the assay was immunoSEQ multiplex PCR. Among approximately 130,000 clones, roughly nine tenths were seen once, and the ten largest hold 5% to 5.5%. The sequenced sample was peripheral blood, obtained on day 0 of AZD1222 vaccination. The receptors stem from an adult in good health. CDR3s include the opening cysteine and the closing phenylalanine or tryptophan. The D gene is left open where the match is weak. The size field is filled for only some rows; it gives once, few, many or a size class.

. TRBJ2-7 . TRBV5-1 CASSSKVGYEQYF TGCGCCAGCAGCTCCAAGGTGGGATACGAGCAGTACTTC
. TRBJ1-3 TRBD1 TRBV10-3 CAISPMGQESGNTIYF TGTGCCATCAGTCCCATGGGACAGGAGTCTGGAAACACCATATATTTT
. TRBJ2-1 . TRBV5-6 CASSLNYNEQFF TGTGCCAGCAGCTTAAACTACAATGAGCAGTTCTTC
once TRBJ2-3 TRBD1 TRBV2 CASDQEKDRASTDTQYF TGTGCCAGCGATCAGGAAAAGGACAGGGCGAGCACAGATACGCAGTATTTT
. TRBJ1-5 TRBD1 TRBV12-5 CASGLTGTGGNQPQHF TGTGCTAGTGGTTTGACCGGGACAGGGGGCAATCAGCCCCAGCATTTT
once TRBJ1-1 . TRBV6-5 CASSYDERGTEAFF TGTGCCAGCAGTTACGACGAAAGGGGGACTGAAGCTTTCTTT
. TRBJ1-2 . TRBV28 CASSRTGYGYTF TGTGCCAGCAGCCGCACAGGTTATGGCTACACCTTC
. TRBJ1-1 TRBD1 TRBV5-1 CASSFSGQRVNTEAFF TGCGCCAGCAGCTTCTCGGGACAGCGGGTGAACACTGAAGCTTTCTTT
. TRBJ1-2 . TRBV7-8 CASSLRLGYGYTF TGTGCCAGCAGCTTGCGGTTGGGGTATGGCTACACCTTC
. TRBJ2-1 TRBD2 TRBV27 CASSFSGRFNEQFF TGTGCCAGCAGTTTTAGCGGGAGATTCAATGAGCAGTTCTTC
. TRBJ1-1 . TRBV2 CASSDLGKNTEAFF TGTGCCAGCAGCGACCTAGGGAAGAACACTGAAGCTTTCTTT
. TRBJ1-4 TRBD1 TRBV18 CASSPDRGSPQDEKLFF TGTGCCAGCTCACCGGACAGGGGCTCTCCTCAAGATGAAAAACTGTTTTTT
. TRBJ1-5 TRBD1 TRBV27 CASSRTGDRPQHF TGTGCCAGCAGTCGGACAGGGGACCGGCCCCAGCATTTT
. TRBJ1-2 TRBD1 TRBV6-5 CASSLRTGLDGYTF TGTGCCAGCAGTCTTAGGACAGGGCTGGATGGCTACACCTTC
. TRBJ1-1 . TRBV27 CASSFRGMNTEAFF TGTGCCAGCAGTTTCCGGGGTATGAACACTGAAGCTTTCTTT
. TRBJ1-4 . TRBV2 CASSMRDGNEKLFF TGTGCCAGCAGTATGCGGGACGGGAATGAAAAACTGTTTTTT
. TRBJ2-7 . TRBV27 CASSFTLSYEQYF TGTGCCAGCAGTTTCACCCTATCCTACGAGCAGTACTTC
. TRBJ1-1 . TRBV7-2 CASSLAHPGRGTTEAFF TGTGCCAGCAGCTTAGCGCACCCCGGCAGAGGGACCACTGAAGCTTTCTTT
. TRBJ1-3 TRBD1 TRBV18 CASSPTGGGNTIYF TGTGCCAGCTCACCAACAGGGGGTGGAAACACCATATATTTT
few TRBJ2-7 . TRBV7-8 CASSRTDRSAYEQYF TGTGCCAGCAGCCGCACTGACAGGTCCGCCTACGAGCAGTACTTC
. TRBJ2-7 TRBD2 TRBV7-6 CASSLVREVSYEQYF TGTGCCAGCAGCTTAGTGCGGGAGGTCTCCTACGAGCAGTACTTC
. TRBJ2-2 . TRBV11-1 CASSVPVGTGELFF TGTGCCAGCAGCGTCCCGGTGGGAACCGGGGAGCTGTTTTTT
. TRBJ1-1 . TRBV18 CASSPGAGGTEAFF TGTGCCAGCTCACCAGGGGCTGGTGGCACTGAAGCTTTCTTT
. TRBJ1-1 . TRBV5-6 CASTLNLMNTEAFF TGTGCCAGCACCTTGAACCTCATGAACACTGAAGCTTTCTTT
. TRBJ1-6 . TRBV9 CASSVTSLSSPLHF TGTGCCAGCAGCGTTACTTCCCTTTCGTCACCCCTCCACTTT
. TRBJ2-3 . TRBV30 CAWKASADTQYF TGTGCCTGGAAGGCCAGCGCGGATACGCAGTATTTT
. TRBJ1-5 . TRBV2 CASSEARQGLPWDSNQPQHF TGTGCCAGCAGTGAAGCAAGGCAGGGCCTTCCGTGGGATAGCAATCAGCCCCAGCATTTT
. TRBJ1-2 TRBD1 TRBV5-4 CASQGQANGYTF TGTGCCAGCCAGGGACAGGCGAACGGCTACACCTTC
once TRBJ2-1 . TRBV19 CASRPIGGGNEQFF TGTGCCAGTAGACCCATCGGGGGAGGTAATGAGCAGTTCTTC
. TRBJ1-2 . TRBV5-5 CASSSGEPNYGYTF TGTGCCAGCAGCTCCGGTGAGCCCAACTATGGCTACACCTTC
. TRBJ1-2 . TRBV30 CAWSSMGVFGYTF TGTGCCTGGAGTTCCATGGGGGTATTCGGCTACACCTTC
. TRBJ1-3 . TRBV9 CASSVEGSRSGNTIYF TGTGCCAGCAGCGTAGAAGGCTCGAGGTCTGGAAACACCATATATTTT
. TRBJ2-7 TRBD2 TRBV27 CASSSKILAGGPYEQYF TGTGCCAGCAGTTCCAAAATATTAGCGGGAGGGCCGTACGAGCAGTACTTC
. TRBJ2-5 . TRBV2 CASKPGAGETQYF TGTGCCAGCAAACCGGGGGCGGGGGAGACCCAGTACTTC
. TRBJ1-1 . TRBV2 CASRLGTVMTEAFF TGTGCCAGCCGGCTGGGGACGGTTATGACTGAAGCTTTCTTT
. TRBJ1-1 TRBD1 TRBV7-3 CASSPGGATEAFF TGTGCCAGCAGCCCAGGGGGGGCCACTGAAGCTTTCTTT
. TRBJ2-1 . TRBV7-8 CASSLGRYNEQFF TGTGCCAGCAGCTTAGGCCGATACAATGAGCAGTTCTTC
. TRBJ2-5 . TRBV5-6 CASSLAVEETQYF TGTGCCAGCAGCTTGGCGGTGGAAGAGACCCAGTACTTC
. TRBJ2-3 . TRBV7-9 CAGNRGGADTQYF TGTGCCGGGAACAGGGGGGGTGCAGATACGCAGTATTTT
. TRBJ1-5 . TRBV18 CASSPDRNQPQHF TGTGCCAGCTCGCCCGACAGGAATCAGCCCCAGCATTTT
. TRBJ2-7 . TRBV5-6 CASSLSHGSYEQYF TGTGCCAGCAGCTTGTCGCACGGATCCTACGAGCAGTACTTC